One and the same sample provided the 13 T cell receptor beta chains below, sequenced in a study of cytomegalovirus exposure and HLA in healthy donors. The protocol was immunoSEQ multiplex PCR, while the TCRdb copy is restricted to in-frame clones and leaves out a portion. Seen here are about 360,000 clones, about nine tenths observed once, and the top ten hold roughly 0.82%. Specimen: PBMCs. Receptors originate from a young woman in good health and CMV-seronegative.

This chain uses TRBV11-2 with TRBJ2-1, with 10 bases lining up with TRBD2. The trim removed 6 bases at V and 2 bases at J, leaving 4 bases unmatched. Germline V CDR1 and CDR2: SGHAT, FQNNGV. This CDR3 spans 15 amino acids. The chain's CDR3 is CASSLSGGAYNEQFF. In DNA form, the CDR3 reads TGTGCCAGCAGTTTGAGCGGGGGGGCCTACAATGAGCAGTTCTTC.

The chain couples TRBV6-1 to TRBJ1-1; D unclear. The CDR3 sequence is 13 residues long. The germline gives CDR1 MNHNS, CDR2 SASEGT. The ends were cut back, 0 bases at V and 7 bases at J, with 9 bases in the middle. The CDR3 region is CASSEAAIYEAFF. Written as DNA, the CDR3 is TGTGCCAGCAGTGAAGCTGCGATTTATGAAGCTTTCTTT.

This chain connects TRBV4-1 to TRBJ2-5; D is possibly TRBD1 (6 bases). The CDR3 loop spans 15 amino acids. The V gene's germline CDR1 is MGHRA and CDR2 YSYEKL. With 0 bases removed from V and 7 bases from J, the gap between germline ends came to 15 bases. CDR3 sequence (DNA): TGCGCCAGCAGCCAAGAAGAAAACAGGGTACGGACCCAGTACTTC. This translates into CASSQEENRVRTQYF.

This clone was observed once. This chain links TRBV6-5 with TRBJ2-7; D perhaps matches TRBD1 (5 bases). Germline V CDR1 and CDR2: MNHEY, SVGAGI. The V gene lost 7 bases and the J gene lost 5 bases, with 18 bases spanning the gap. The CDR3 covers 14 residues. The CDR3 DNA reads as TGTGCCAGCACCCCCCAGAGACAGCCCCACGAGCAGTACTTC. This codes for CASTPQRQPHEQYF.

The gene calls are TRBV4-1 and TRBJ2-7; 10 bases match TRBD2. Trimming removed 1 base from V and 2 bases from J; junction bases left unmatched: 5. Germline CDR1 reads MGHRA; CDR2 reads YSYEKL. CDR3 length: 16 residues. For the CDR3, the DNA is TGCGCCAGCAGCCAAGCCGGGACTAGCGACGCCTACGAGCAGTACTTC. It is translated as CASSQAGTSDAYEQYF.

The V call is TRBV6-5, the J call TRBJ2-7; 8 nucleotides agree with TRBD1. The trim removed 5 bases at V and 0 bases at J, leaving 6 bases unmatched. The CDR3 contains 15 residues. Germline V gene lookup returns CDR1 MNHEY and CDR2 SVGAGI. The CDR3 sequence is CASSLGQGLSYEQYF. The CDR3 DNA follows: TGTGCCAGCAGTCTAGGACAGGGACTCTCCTACGAGCAGTACTTC.

The CDR3 bases are TGTGCCAGCAGCCAGACTAGCGGGAGTTATCCCGGGGAGCTGTTTTTT. This gives the protein CASSQTSGSYPGELFF. V gene TRBV11-2 combines with J gene TRBJ2-2; 12 bases line up with TRBD2. With 5 bases clipped from V and 6 bases from J, the junction kept 7 bases outside the gene matches. From germline, CDR1 is SGHAT and CDR2 FQNNGV. CDR3 size: 16 residues.

Here the CDR3 reads CASSTYQGGDNEQFF. The CDR3 DNA reads TGTGCCAGCAGCACCTACCAAGGGGGGGACAATGAGCAGTTCTTC. The V gene is TRBV9, the J gene TRBJ2-1; D is perhaps TRBD2 (7 bases). The germline V gene encodes CDR1 SGDLS and CDR2 YYNGEE. The V end lost 4 bases, the J end lost 5 bases, and 16 bases lay between the germline ends. CDR3 length: 15 amino acids. Supplemented by reference TRBV9 and TRBJ2-1, the full variable domain reads DSGVTQTPKHLITATGQRVTLRCSPRSGDLSVYWYQQSLDQGLQFLIQYYNGEERAKGNILERFSAQQFPDLHSELNLSSLELGDSALYFCASSTYQGGDNEQFFGPGTRLTVL.

V gene TRBV4-1 combines with J gene TRBJ2-2, with TRBD1 matching 7 bases. The CDR3 is 13 residues long. Germline values: CDR1 MGHRA, CDR2 YSYEKL. With 3 bases clipped from V and 5 bases from J, the junction kept 0 bases outside the gene matches. In nucleotides, the CDR3 is TGCGCCAGCAGCCAGACAGGGACCGGGGAGCTGTTTTTT. Translation gives CASSQTGTGELFF.

The genes are TRBV28 and TRBJ1-2; D gene unclear. In germline, CDR1 is MDHEN, CDR2 SYDVKM. The CDR3 spans 14 residues. The V end lost 2 bases, the J end lost 8 bases, and 15 bases lay between the germline ends. The CDR3 loop reads CASSLVQAGGGYTF. Here the CDR3 DNA reads TGTGCCAGCAGTTTAGTTCAGGCGGGAGGGGGCTACACCTTC.

The chain has TRBV27 and TRBJ2-2; 9 bases are a match to TRBD2. The trim removed 5 bases at V and 3 bases at J, leaving 13 bases unmatched. The V gene's germline CDR1 is MNHEY and CDR2 SMNVEV (reference sequence). The CDR3 extends over 18 amino acids. The CDR3 DNA reads as TGTGCCAGCAGTCCCCTTGGTGTAGCGGGAGTCGACACCGGGGAGCTGTTTTTT. Protein sequence: CASSPLGVAGVDTGELFF.

The chain has TRBV28 and TRBJ2-2; 7 bases are a match to TRBD2. This CDR3 spans 17 amino acids. The germline V gene encodes CDR1 MDHEN and CDR2 SYDVKM. Trimming cost V 4 bases and J 5 bases; bases outside gene matches: 13. The CDR3 protein is CASSSVGSRGETGELFF. In DNA form, the CDR3 reads TGTGCCAGCAGTTCCGTCGGGAGCCGGGGGGAGACCGGGGAGCTGTTTTTT.

Notes on this clone: Other DNA variants within this sample encode the same CDR3. The chain carries TRBV5-1 and TRBJ1-3; D unresolved. The CDR3 is 14 residues long. V was shortened by 4 bases and J by 0 bases, with 8 bases between the two germline ends. Germline V gene lookup returns CDR1 SGHRS and CDR2 YFSETQ. As DNA, the CDR3 is TGCGCCAGCAGCCTCGCGAGCTCTGGAAACACCATATATTTT. Its protein is CASSLASSGNTIYF. The full variable domain, with the rest looked up from reference TRBV5-1 and TRBJ1-3, is KAGVTQTPRYLIKTRGQQVTLSCSPISGHRSVSWYQQTPGQGLQFLFEYFSETQRNKGNFPGRFSGRQFSNSRSEMNVSTLELGDSALYLCASSLASSGNTIYFGEGSWLTVV.